This T cell receptor (beta chain) is drawn from a study of blood T cell repertoires in COVID-19. Study-level background: Italy, Spain and the United States were the sources of the convalescent and acute COVID-19 samples.

Trimming at V came to 6 bases and at J to 9 bases, leaving 9 bases not matched to a gene. This CDR3 is built from 15 residues. The germline CDR1 and CDR2 sequences are LNHDA and SQIVND (reference sequence). Authors' analysis steps: Amplification of reference gene primers provided the estimated nucleated cell counts. Profiled with immunoSEQ multiplex PCR; TCRdb holds only in-frame clones, not every one. The V and J calls and clone size are taken from that table; D and trimming were inferred from the DNA. The data contain 84,000 or so clones, 82% of them singletons. The V and J genes are TRBV19 and TRBJ1-6, with 9 bases fitting TRBD1. Sequenced sample: peripheral blood. The clonotype was recovered from a woman aged 80 or over with acute or convalescent COVID-19. CDR3 loop: CASSNLQGASSPLHF. The DNA of the CDR3 is TGTGCCAGTAGCAATCTACAGGGGGCAAGTTCACCCCTCCACTTT.